Each of the 20 T cell receptor beta chains below was sequenced from the same sample in a study of T-cell memory formation after mild COVID-19. One entry per CDR3 protein results from TCRdb running MiXCR on the 5' RACE reads. This sample has about 390,000 distinct CDR3 sequences, with 21% found just once. Material: PBMCs or a T cell subset sorted from them (not recorded which). These TCRs come from an adult woman who had mild COVID-19 (a few samples of this study predate the infection). Cell type and time point are not known.

On this clonotype itself: The junction and the germline gene differ at one end; a read error may be behind it. V usage is TRBV7-7 and J usage is TRBJ2-5, with a tentative D call TRBD1 (5 bases). This CDR3 has 16 residues. Germline V gene sequence: CDR1 SSHAT, CDR2 FNYEAQ (reference sequence). DNA of the CDR3: TGTGCTAGCAGCTTAGGGGCCCCTCTGGGTCAAGAGACCCAGTACTTC. Translating gives CASSLGAPLGQETQYF.

This clonotype was picked up a small number of times. The V and J genes are TRBV12-3 or TRBV12-4 and TRBJ1-2, with D tentatively TRBD1 (6 bases). This CDR3 spans 14 amino acids. V was trimmed by 4 bases and J by 4 bases, leaving 13 bases between them. In DNA, the CDR3 is TGTGCCAGCAGTTGGACAGCTTCTGGCTATGGCTACACCTTC. It codes for CASSWTASGYGYTF.

The rearrangement joins TRBV12-3 or TRBV12-4 to TRBJ2-1, with 11 bases fitting TRBD2. Trimming removed 2 bases from V and 2 bases from J; junction bases left unmatched: 17. This CDR3 contains 21 residues. The CDR3 sequence is CASSLSRSLAGERDPYNEQFF. The CDR3 nucleotides read TGTGCCAGCAGTTTAAGTCGGTCACTAGCGGGAGAGAGGGATCCCTACAATGAGCAGTTCTTC.

This clonotype has at least ten counts. The chain joins TRBV15 to TRBJ2-1; TRBD2 agrees at 10 bases. The CDR3 totals 13 residues. V lost 3 bases and J lost 13; bases outside the gene matches: 6. The V gene's germline CDR1 is LNHNV and CDR2 YYDKDF (reference sequence). In nucleotides, the CDR3 is TGTGCCACCAGCAGTTCTAGCGGGAGACCCCAGTTCTTC. This translates into CATSSSSGRPQFF.

The chain joins TRBV20-1 to TRBJ2-7; TRBD1 aligns across 8 bases. Germline V gene lookup returns CDR1 DFQATT and CDR2 SNEGSKA (reference sequence). This CDR3 contains 14 residues. With V trimmed by 0 bases and J by 6 bases, 7 bases remained unmatched. The CDR3, as DNA: TGCAGTGCTAGAGATATGACAGGGGCGGCCGAGCAGTACTTC. Translation: CSARDMTGAAEQYF.

The V call is TRBV3-1, the J call TRBJ2-5; 9 bases fit TRBD2. The CDR3 spans 16 residues. Germline V gene data show CDR1 as LGHDT and CDR2 as YNNKEL (reference sequence). With V trimmed by 0 bases and J by 3 bases, 5 bases remained unmatched. The DNA of the CDR3 is TGTGCCAGCAGCCAAGATACGCTAGCGGGGAAAGAGACCCAGTACTTC. Protein sequence: CASSQDTLAGKETQYF.

This clonotype was seen a few times. The chain couples TRBV2 to TRBJ1-2; D may be TRBD1 (5 bases). V was pared by 2 bases and J by 7 bases, with 11 bases between. There are 13 residues in the CDR3. From germline, CDR1 is SNHLY and CDR2 FYNNEI. The CDR3 DNA is TGTGCCAGCAGTGAACTAGGGGACGGTGGCTACACCTTC. Translation gives CASSELGDGGYTF. The full variable domain, its missing parts supplied by reference TRBV2 and TRBJ1-2, is EPEVTQTPSHQVTQMGQEVILRCVPISNHLYFYWYRQILGQKVEFLVSFYNNEISEKSEIFDDQFSVERPDGSNFTLKIRSTKLEDSAMYFCASSELGDGGYTFGSGTRLTVV.

The CDR3 sequence is CASSLTEQFF. Written as DNA, the CDR3 is TGTGCCAGCAGTTTAACCGAGCAGTTCTTC. The chain employs TRBV12-3 or TRBV12-4 and TRBJ2-1, with D uncertain. The CDR3 spans 10 residues. V was cut by 2 bases and J by 10 bases, with 3 bases left in between.

This clonotype was found a few times. Sequence at one end of the junction differs from germline and may be a read error. The rearrangement joins TRBV7-9 to TRBJ1-2; 12 positions match TRBD1. The CDR3 spans 13 residues. The germline V gene encodes CDR1 SEHNR and CDR2 FQNEAQ (reference sequence). CDR3 coding DNA: TGTGCCAGCACTCTCGGGACAGGGGGCCACTCCCACTTC. This encodes CASTLGTGGHSHF.

The chain recombines TRBV29-1 with TRBJ2-5; TRBD1 matches 9 bases. The V gene's germline CDR1 is SQVTM and CDR2 ANQGSEA. CDR3 length equals 16 residues. V was pared by 0 bases and J by 2 bases, with 7 bases of the junction left unmatched. For the CDR3, the DNA is TGCAGCGTTGAAGATCCCATACAGGGGGCTCAAGAGACCCAGTACTTC. It is translated as CSVEDPIQGAQETQYF.

The V and J genes are TRBV6-5 and TRBJ2-5, with TRBD1 matching over 7 bases. Looked up from germline, CDR1 is MNHEY and CDR2 is SVGAGI. The CDR3 runs 14 residues. V gave up 0 bases and J gave up 5 bases; unmatched junction bases: 3. As DNA, the CDR3 is TGTGCCAGCAGTTACTCAGGGGGCCGGGAGACCCAGTACTTC. Amino acid sequence: CASSYSGGRETQYF.

This chain joins TRBV29-1 and TRBJ2-1, with D tentatively TRBD2 (6 bases). This CDR3 is built from 12 residues. CDR1 and CDR2 from the germline V gene are SQVTM and ANQGSEA. V lost 8 bases to trimming and J lost 0 bases, with 8 bases between them. The CDR3 nucleotides are TGCAGCTGGAGGGACTCCTACAATGAGCAGTTCTTC. Amino acid sequence: CSWRDSYNEQFF.

This clonotype has more than one count but fewer than ten. The chain has TRBV6-5 and TRBJ2-1, with 9 bases lining up with TRBD2. The J segment lost 4 bases and the V segment lost 6 bases, leaving 10 bases of the junction unmatched. The length of the CDR3 is 16 residues. Germline values: CDR1 MNHEY, CDR2 SVGAGI. This CDR3 is CASREHSGGDYNEQFF. The CDR3 bases are TGTGCCAGCAGGGAGCATAGCGGGGGTGATTACAATGAGCAGTTCTTC.

This chain joins TRBV5-1 and TRBJ2-1; the match to TRBD2 covers 9 bases. This CDR3 is built from 18 residues. In germline, CDR1 is SGHRS, CDR2 YFSETQ. The junction had 8 bases not matched to a gene; V was cut back by 1 base and J by 0 bases. The CDR3, as DNA: TGCGCCAGCAGCTTGCTAGCGGGACTGGGGAGCTCCTACAATGAGCAGTTCTTC. Translation gives CASSLLAGLGSSYNEQFF. The full variable domain, its missing parts supplied by reference TRBV5-1 and TRBJ2-1, is KAGVTQTPRYLIKTRGQQVTLSCSPISGHRSVSWYQQTPGQGLQFLFEYFSETQRNKGNFPGRFSGRQFSNSRSEMNVSTLELGDSALYLCASSLLAGLGSSYNEQFFGPGTRLTVL.

This chain uses TRBV10-3 with TRBJ2-2; D not certain. V shed 3 bases and J shed 6 bases, with 11 bases lying between them. The CDR3 extends over 14 amino acids. Germline CDR1 ENHRY, CDR2 SYGVKD. The CDR3 nucleotides read TGTGCCATCAGTGACTCTAGTATCTCCGGGGAGCTGTTTTTT. Its translation is CAISDSSISGELFF.

This clonotype was detected a few times. The rearrangement uses TRBV5-5 and TRBJ2-3; 8 bases are a match to TRBD2. Germline CDR1 reads SGHKS; CDR2 reads YYEKEE (reference sequence). The CDR3 length is 16 residues. The V gene end was trimmed by 5 bases and the J gene end by 1 base; junction bases not matched to a gene: 9. The CDR3 loop reads CASSPAGSGGTDTQYF. The DNA for the CDR3 is TGTGCCAGCAGTCCTGCGGGTAGCGGGGGCACAGATACGCAGTATTTT.

This rearrangement joins TRBV5-1 to TRBJ1-1; possible D gene TRBD1, 5 bases. The CDR3 runs to 13 residues. V was trimmed by 4 bases and J by 8 bases, leaving 15 bases between them. Per the germline V gene, CDR1 is SGHRS and CDR2 is YFSETQ. CDR3 region: CASSEGRGREAFF. The CDR3, as DNA: TGCGCCAGCAGCGAGGGACGGGGAAGGGAAGCTTTCTTT.

A few counts support this clonotype. CDR3 loop: CASTFLTSKLQETQYF. The CDR3 bases are TGTGCCAGCACCTTCCTGACATCCAAACTCCAAGAGACCCAGTACTTC. The chain combines TRBV7-9 with TRBJ2-5; D ambiguous. V lost 7 bases and J 1 base, leaving 19 bases between the germline ends. The CDR3 totals 16 residues. The germline CDR1 and CDR2 sequences are SEHNR and FQNEAQ (reference sequence).

Comment on this clonotype: One end of the junction does not line up with germline, which may come from a read error. This chain connects TRBV27 to TRBJ2-1, with 8 nucleotides matching TRBD2. This CDR3 contains 16 residues. Germline values: CDR1 MNHEY, CDR2 SMNVEV (reference sequence). The CDR3 bases are TGTGCCACCAGTTTTCAATCCAGCGGGAGTTTCTATGAGCAGTTCTTC. This encodes CATSFQSSGSFYEQFF.

The chain is built from TRBV7-2 and TRBJ2-2; the D gene is possibly TRBD1 (6 bases). The germline CDR1 and CDR2 sequences are SGHTA and FQGNSA. Trimming pared 1 base from V and 1 base from J, leaving 10 bases between. This CDR3 is built from 16 residues. The CDR3 DNA sequence: TGTGCCAGCAGCTTAGATGGGACAATGAACACCGGGGAGCTGTTTTTT. The encoded protein is CASSLDGTMNTGELFF.